This entry concerns a single TCR beta chain. Its antigen remains unknown. This entry comes from a study of CD8 T cells in Susac syndrome. This CDR3 is 16 amino acids long. The junction had 10 bases not matched to a gene; V was cut back by 3 bases and J by 4 bases. The germline CDR1 and CDR2 sequences are SGDLS and YYNGEE. Whole-study findings and limits: The authors acknowledged that their TCR sequencing and HLA analysis involved a relatively small number of individuals.

Random-hexamer reverse transcription was applied to roughly 0.45 to 1 ug RNA. TCRdb reprocessed the immunoSEQ multiplex PCR reads with MiXCR, giving one entry per CDR3 protein. This sample has 250,000 to 300,000 distinct CDR3 sequences, with approximately 90% found just once. The sequencing sample was made of CD8+ T cells from PBMCs. The V gene is TRBV9, the J gene TRBJ1-2; 9 nucleotides align to TRBD1. This clonotype originated in a human donor with multiple sclerosis. The CDR3 reads CASSAQGQGSTYGYTF. CDR3 sequence (DNA): TGTGCCAGCAGCGCCCAAGGACAGGGGAGTACCTATGGCTACACCTTC. The variable domain in full, with the rest retrieved from reference TRBV9 and TRBJ1-2, is DSGVTQTPKHLITATGQRVTLRCSPRSGDLSVYWYQQSLDQGLQFLIQYYNGEERAKGNILERFSAQQFPDLHSELNLSSLELGDSALYFCASSAQGQGSTYGYTFGSGTRLTVV.